Listed here is a single T cell receptor (beta chain). These data belong to a study of blood T cell repertoires in COVID-19. The overall study: The origin of the acute and convalescent COVID-19 samples was the United States, Italy and Spain. The cDNA or gDNA used as material had been derived from T cells, B-cell-depleted T cells, or PBMCs.

Per the original methods: It was from reference gene primer amplification that nucleated cell counts were estimated. Assay used: immunoSEQ multiplex PCR; TCRdb lists only in-frame clones, some missing. From that table come the V and J calls and clone size; the DNA was used to work out D and trimming. The table records 68,000 or so clones, about 86% of them present only once. The TCR comes from a man between 45 and 60 years old with acute or convalescent COVID-19. Specimen: peripheral blood.

CDR3 sequence (DNA): TGCGCCAGCAGCTCACAGGGGGCACAAAACACCATATATTTT. Translating it yields CASSSQGAQNTIYF. The gene calls are TRBV5-1 and TRBJ1-3; TRBD1 agrees at 9 bases. The CDR3 length is 14 residues. Germline loops: CDR1 SGHRS, CDR2 YFSETQ. With V trimmed by 3 bases and J by 6 bases, 4 bases remained unmatched.